These T cell receptor beta chains were read from a single sample in a study of T cell responses to AZD1222 COVID-19 vaccine. Using immunoSEQ multiplex PCR, the repertoire was profiled, and TCRdb retains in-frame clones only, with some absent. The sample contains 100,000 to 120,000 clones, 81% of which appear only once. Sample: peripheral blood, taken on day 0 of AZD1222 vaccination. Receptors originate from an adult in good health. Both conserved end residues are part of each CDR3. A D gene is named only where the DNA matches it firmly. Clone size is given for some rows only: seen once, a few or many times, or a class if the clone is expanded.

clone size: NA; J gene: TRBJ2-1; D gene: TRBD2; V gene: TRBV5-4; CDR3 DNA: TGTGCCAGCAGCCAGACTAGCGGGGGGTTATACAATGAGCAGTTCTTC; CDR3 protein: CASSQTSGGLYNEQFF
clone size: NA; J gene: TRBJ1-1; D gene: NA; V gene: TRBV18; CDR3 DNA: TGTGCCAGCTCACCTCTCGGTGTTATGGACACTGAAGCTTTCTTT; CDR3 protein: CASSPLGVMDTEAFF
clone size: NA; J gene: TRBJ2-3; D gene: TRBD1; V gene: TRBV6-5; CDR3 DNA: TGTGCCAGCAGATATCGACAGGGAAACACAGATACGCAGTATTTT; CDR3 protein: CASRYRQGNTDTQYF
clone size: few; J gene: TRBJ2-7; D gene: TRBD1; V gene: TRBV3-1/TRBV3-2; CDR3 DNA: TGTGCCAGCAGCCAAGTCCCGGGACAGTCCTACGAGCAGTACTTC; CDR3 protein: CASSQVPGQSYEQYF
clone size: NA; J gene: TRBJ1-2; D gene: NA; V gene: TRBV6-6; CDR3 DNA: TGTGCCAGCAGTTACTCGAACAGGGATGGCTACACCTTC; CDR3 protein: CASSYSNRDGYTF
clone size: NA; J gene: TRBJ2-5; D gene: NA; V gene: TRBV7-2; CDR3 DNA: TGTGCCAGCAGCCACGGGGGCATAGAGACCCAGTACTTC; CDR3 protein: CASSHGGIETQYF
clone size: NA; J gene: TRBJ1-4; D gene: TRBD1; V gene: TRBV28; CDR3 DNA: TGTGCCAGCAGTCCCCGGGACAGATTTAATGAAAAACTGTTTTTT; CDR3 protein: CASSPRDRFNEKLFF
clone size: NA; J gene: TRBJ1-4; D gene: TRBD1; V gene: TRBV9; CDR3 DNA: TGTGCCAGCAGCGTAGGGCAAAACAGGGGTGTCGAAAAACTGTTTTTT; CDR3 protein: CASSVGQNRGVEKLFF
clone size: NA; J gene: TRBJ2-2; D gene: TRBD1; V gene: TRBV6-2/TRBV6-3; CDR3 DNA: TGTGCCAGCAGTTACTCTTCAGGGGGCCAATCCGGGGAGCTGTTTTTT; CDR3 protein: CASSYSSGGQSGELFF
clone size: once; J gene: TRBJ1-1; D gene: TRBD1; V gene: TRBV6-5; CDR3 DNA: TGTGCCAGCATGGGACAGGGCTCGAACACTGAAGCTTTCTTT; CDR3 protein: CASMGQGSNTEAFF
clone size: NA; J gene: TRBJ2-7; D gene: TRBD1; V gene: TRBV6-2/TRBV6-3; CDR3 DNA: TGTGCCAGCAGTCGACCCGGGACAGGGGCCTACGAGCAGTACTTC; CDR3 protein: CASSRPGTGAYEQYF
clone size: NA; J gene: TRBJ1-6; D gene: NA; V gene: TRBV9; CDR3 DNA: TGTGCCAGCAGCGTAGTGGGGGCGCACGGTTCACCCCTCCACTTT; CDR3 protein: CASSVVGAHGSPLHF
clone size: NA; J gene: TRBJ2-7; D gene: NA; V gene: TRBV4-1; CDR3 DNA: TGCGCCAGCAGCGCCGATACCCTCTACGAGCAGTACTTC; CDR3 protein: CASSADTLYEQYF
clone size: few; J gene: TRBJ2-7; D gene: TRBD1; V gene: TRBV7-2; CDR3 DNA: TGTGCCAGCAGCCCCTCTTCGGGACAGAACTACGAGCAGTACTTC; CDR3 protein: CASSPSSGQNYEQYF
clone size: NA; J gene: TRBJ1-2; D gene: NA; V gene: TRBV6-6; CDR3 DNA: TGTGCCAGCACCCTCGGGCAAGAAAATGGCTACACCTTC; CDR3 protein: CASTLGQENGYTF
clone size: NA; J gene: TRBJ1-2; D gene: NA; V gene: TRBV2; CDR3 DNA: TGTGCCAGCAGTGTGGTAATTGGGACTGCTGGCTACACCTTC; CDR3 protein: CASSVVIGTAGYTF
clone size: NA; J gene: TRBJ2-7; D gene: NA; V gene: TRBV12-3/TRBV12-4; CDR3 DNA: TGTGCCAGCAGTTTAAAGGGGTACTACGAGCAGTACTTC; CDR3 protein: CASSLKGYYEQYF
clone size: NA; J gene: TRBJ2-3; D gene: TRBD2; V gene: TRBV15; CDR3 DNA: TGTGCCACCGCCCTGAGCGGGGGTCCCGAGGGAGATACGCAGTATTTT; CDR3 protein: CATALSGGPEGDTQYF
clone size: once; J gene: TRBJ1-2; D gene: NA; V gene: TRBV3-1/TRBV3-2; CDR3 DNA: TGTGCCAGCAGCTCGCACAGTGATTCTTACTATGGCTACACCTTC; CDR3 protein: CASSSHSDSYYGYTF
clone size: few; J gene: TRBJ1-6; D gene: NA; V gene: TRBV30; CDR3 DNA: TGTGCCTGGAGTCCCCCGGGAAGTACCTATAATTCACCCCTCCACTTT; CDR3 protein: CAWSPPGSTYNSPLHF
clone size: few; J gene: TRBJ2-7; D gene: NA; V gene: TRBV5-1; CDR3 DNA: TGCGCCAGCAGACAGGGTTCCAACTCCTACGAGCAGTACTTC; CDR3 protein: CASRQGSNSYEQYF
clone size: NA; J gene: TRBJ1-2; D gene: NA; V gene: TRBV28; CDR3 DNA: TGTGCCACGAGTGCCCCGGGTGCTAACTATGGCTACACCTTC; CDR3 protein: CATSAPGANYGYTF
clone size: NA; J gene: TRBJ2-7; D gene: NA; V gene: TRBV4-1; CDR3 DNA: TGCGCCAGCAGCCAATCCCCCACCTACGAGCAGTACTTC; CDR3 protein: CASSQSPTYEQYF
clone size: NA; J gene: TRBJ2-5; D gene: NA; V gene: TRBV15; CDR3 DNA: TGTGCCACCAGCAGAGATGGGGGGACAGCACAAGAGACCCAGTACTTC; CDR3 protein: CATSRDGGTAQETQYF
clone size: NA; J gene: TRBJ2-6; D gene: NA; V gene: TRBV7-6; CDR3 DNA: TGTGCCAGCAGCCCTACCCACTCTGGGGCCAACGTCCTGACTTTC; CDR3 protein: CASSPTHSGANVLTF
clone size: NA; J gene: TRBJ1-5; D gene: NA; V gene: TRBV3-1/TRBV3-2; CDR3 DNA: TGTGCCAGCAGCCGGCAGGGGATCGGCAATCAGCCCCAGCATTTT; CDR3 protein: CASSRQGIGNQPQHF
clone size: NA; J gene: TRBJ1-1; D gene: NA; V gene: TRBV19; CDR3 DNA: TGTGCCAGTACCGGGAACATGAACACTGAAGCTTTCTTT; CDR3 protein: CASTGNMNTEAFF
clone size: NA; J gene: TRBJ1-2; D gene: TRBD1; V gene: TRBV19; CDR3 DNA: TGTGCCAGTAGTATAAGAGGACAGGGGGCCTATGGCTACACCTTC; CDR3 protein: CASSIRGQGAYGYTF
clone size: NA; J gene: TRBJ2-2; D gene: TRBD1; V gene: TRBV6-5; CDR3 DNA: TGTGCCAGCATTCATGACAGGGGGAGCACCGGGGAGCTGTTTTTT; CDR3 protein: CASIHDRGSTGELFF
clone size: NA; J gene: TRBJ1-6; D gene: TRBD1; V gene: TRBV6-5; CDR3 DNA: TGTGCCAGCAGTTACTCGGCCAGGGGGCAATCACCCCTCCACTTT; CDR3 protein: CASSYSARGQSPLHF
clone size: NA; J gene: TRBJ1-4; D gene: TRBD1; V gene: TRBV6-4; CDR3 DNA: TGTGCCAGCATCGACAGGGGTCATGAAAAACTGTTTTTT; CDR3 protein: CASIDRGHEKLFF
clone size: NA; J gene: TRBJ1-5; D gene: NA; V gene: TRBV12-3/TRBV12-4; CDR3 DNA: TGTGCCAGCTCCTATAGCAATCAGCCCCAGCATTTT; CDR3 protein: CASSYSNQPQHF
clone size: NA; J gene: TRBJ2-4; D gene: NA; V gene: TRBV7-2; CDR3 DNA: TGTGCCAGCAGCTCCCATCAGGGTGGCAAAAACATTCAGTACTTC; CDR3 protein: CASSSHQGGKNIQYF
clone size: NA; J gene: TRBJ2-7; D gene: NA; V gene: TRBV6-6; CDR3 DNA: TGTGCCAGCACCGCGAACTACGAGCAGTACTTC; CDR3 protein: CASTANYEQYF
clone size: once; J gene: TRBJ1-2; D gene: TRBD1; V gene: TRBV27; CDR3 DNA: TGTGCCAGCAGCCTGGGGACAGGTATTGGCTACACCTTC; CDR3 protein: CASSLGTGIGYTF
clone size: NA; J gene: TRBJ1-4; D gene: NA; V gene: TRBV18; CDR3 DNA: TGTGCCAGCTCACCACAGAGGCAGAATGAAAAACTGTTTTTT; CDR3 protein: CASSPQRQNEKLFF
clone size: NA; J gene: TRBJ1-6; D gene: NA; V gene: TRBV7-2; CDR3 DNA: TGTGCCAGCAGCTTAGGGGATTCCTATAATTCACCCCTCCACTTT; CDR3 protein: CASSLGDSYNSPLHF
clone size: NA; J gene: TRBJ1-1; D gene: NA; V gene: TRBV9; CDR3 DNA: TGTGCCAGCAGCGTAGCAGGGGCGCGAAGCACTGAAGCTTTCTTT; CDR3 protein: CASSVAGARSTEAFF
clone size: NA; J gene: TRBJ2-2; D gene: TRBD1; V gene: TRBV9; CDR3 DNA: TGTGCCAGCAGCGTAGGCTCGGGACAGGGGGTCACCGGGGAGCTGTTTTTT; CDR3 protein: CASSVGSGQGVTGELFF
clone size: NA; J gene: TRBJ2-1; D gene: NA; V gene: TRBV12-3/TRBV12-4; CDR3 DNA: TGTGCCAGCAGTTTCGGACTACACAATGAGCAGTTCTTC; CDR3 protein: CASSFGLHNEQFF
clone size: once; J gene: TRBJ1-1; D gene: NA; V gene: TRBV18; CDR3 DNA: TGTGCCAGCTCACCATCAAAGGCCGGAACGACTGAAGCTTTCTTT; CDR3 protein: CASSPSKAGTTEAFF
clone size: NA; J gene: TRBJ2-7; D gene: NA; V gene: TRBV5-4; CDR3 DNA: TGTGCCAGCAGCTACTTTAGGGAAGGCCCCGCCTACGAGCAGTACTTC; CDR3 protein: CASSYFREGPAYEQYF
clone size: NA; J gene: TRBJ1-2; D gene: NA; V gene: TRBV19; CDR3 DNA: TGTGCCAGTAGCCCTTATGGCTACACCTTC; CDR3 protein: CASSPYGYTF
clone size: NA; J gene: TRBJ1-1; D gene: NA; V gene: TRBV9; CDR3 DNA: TGTGCCAGCAGCGCCATCGGCGGAGGAAGAACTGAAGCTTTCTTT; CDR3 protein: CASSAIGGGRTEAFF
clone size: NA; J gene: TRBJ2-2; D gene: NA; V gene: TRBV19; CDR3 DNA: TGTGCCAGTAGGTTACTAGCCGGATCGAACACCGGGGAGCTGTTTTTT; CDR3 protein: CASRLLAGSNTGELFF
clone size: NA; J gene: TRBJ1-1; D gene: NA; V gene: TRBV10-1; CDR3 DNA: TGCGCCAGCAGTGAGTCAGGGGGGCGTGAAGCTTTCTTT; CDR3 protein: CASSESGGREAFF
clone size: NA; J gene: TRBJ1-3; D gene: NA; V gene: TRBV2; CDR3 DNA: TGTGCCAGCACGACAACCTCTGGAAACACCATATATTTT; CDR3 protein: CASTTTSGNTIYF
clone size: NA; J gene: TRBJ2-1; D gene: NA; V gene: TRBV6-1; CDR3 DNA: TGTGCCAGCAGTGAACCCTACAATGAGCAGTTCTTC; CDR3 protein: CASSEPYNEQFF
clone size: NA; J gene: TRBJ1-4; D gene: TRBD1; V gene: TRBV28; CDR3 DNA: TGTGCCAGCAGTCCCCGGACAGGTGGCGGAACTAATGAAAAACTGTTTTTT; CDR3 protein: CASSPRTGGGTNEKLFF
clone size: NA; J gene: TRBJ1-2; D gene: NA; V gene: TRBV7-9; CDR3 DNA: TGTGCCAGCAGCCGTTCCCAGCAGGGGCGGAATGGCTACACCTTC; CDR3 protein: CASSRSQQGRNGYTF
clone size: NA; J gene: TRBJ1-5; D gene: NA; V gene: TRBV30; CDR3 DNA: TGTGCCTGGACCAAACCCAGTCAGCCCCAGCATTTT; CDR3 protein: CAWTKPSQPQHF
clone size: NA; J gene: TRBJ1-5; D gene: NA; V gene: TRBV25-1; CDR3 DNA: TGTGCCAGCAGTGAATATCGGGCAGGCTTAAATCAGCCCCAGCATTTT; CDR3 protein: CASSEYRAGLNQPQHF
clone size: NA; J gene: TRBJ1-3; D gene: NA; V gene: TRBV11-2; CDR3 DNA: TGTGCCAACAGCTTTGGGCGTATCGAACTCTCTGGAAACACCATATATTTT; CDR3 protein: CANSFGRIELSGNTIYF
clone size: once; J gene: TRBJ1-1; D gene: NA; V gene: TRBV10-1; CDR3 DNA: TGCGCCAGCAGTGAGTCGATTGGAGGGGGATTTACTGAAGCTTTCTTT; CDR3 protein: CASSESIGGGFTEAFF
clone size: NA; J gene: TRBJ2-1; D gene: TRBD2; V gene: TRBV4-3; CDR3 DNA: TGCGCCAGCAGCCCACAAGCGGGAGGGCCTGGAAGTGAGCAGTTCTTC; CDR3 protein: CASSPQAGGPGSEQFF
clone size: NA; J gene: TRBJ2-1; D gene: NA; V gene: TRBV4-3; CDR3 DNA: TGCGCCAGCAGCCAAGATCTTGGGCAGGGTAAAGCTGAGCAGTTCTTC; CDR3 protein: CASSQDLGQGKAEQFF
clone size: NA; J gene: TRBJ2-7; D gene: NA; V gene: TRBV7-3; CDR3 DNA: TGTGCCAGCAGCCCCGAAGCGTCGTATTCCGAGCAGTACTTC; CDR3 protein: CASSPEASYSEQYF